The 16 T cell receptor beta chains in this list originate from one sample, sequenced in a study of cytomegalovirus exposure and HLA in healthy donors. The PCR used 60 Vbeta and 13 Jbeta primers. The data were produced by immunoSEQ multiplex PCR, yet TCRdb's version contains in-frame clones alone and is incomplete. The profile shows about 140,000 clones, about 10% of them singletons. The sequencing input was PBMCs. The receptors stem from a woman in her thirties or forties in good health and CMV-seropositive.

This clone was observed a handful of times. The chain recombines TRBV16 with TRBJ2-7; D ambiguous. V was shortened by 0 bases and J by 6 bases, with 9 bases between the two germline ends. The CDR3 is 13 amino acids. Germline CDR1 is KGHSY and CDR2 is FQNENV. The CDR3 DNA sequence: TGTGCCAGCAGCCAATCGCCAGGCCTCGAGCAGTACTTC. This sequence encodes CASSQSPGLEQYF.

This clone has a handful of counts. The rearrangement links TRBV11-3 to TRBJ2-7; 11 bases are shared with TRBD2. CDR1 is SGHNT, CDR2 YENEEA, per germline. The CDR3 is 14 amino acids. Losses at the gene ends were 5 bases for V and 4 bases for J; bases not matched to a gene: 4. CDR3 in DNA: TGTGCCAGCAGCCTCACTAGCGGGGGTTACGAGCAGTACTTC. It is translated as CASSLTSGGYEQYF.

The sample holds a few counts of this clone. J is TRBJ1-1 and V is TRBV5-8; 8 positions agree with TRBD1. Germline loops: CDR1 SGHTS, CDR2 YDEGEE. The CDR3 covers 17 residues. V lost 1 base to trimming and J lost 1 base; unmatched junction nucleotides: 9. CDR3 bases: TGTGCCAGCAGCTTGCCAGGGGGCGCGTGGCCGAACACTGAAGCTTTCTTT. Its translation: CASSLPGGAWPNTEAFF.

This clone was detected only a few times. The chain employs TRBV4-1 and TRBJ2-5; 8 nucleotides agree with TRBD1. V was pared by 7 bases and J by 3 bases, with 4 bases of the junction left unmatched. CDR1 and CDR2 (germline): MGHRA, YSYEKL. The CDR3 is 13 amino acids. This CDR3 is CASNHRGEETQYF. The CDR3 DNA reads as TGCGCCAGCAACCACAGGGGGGAAGAGACCCAGTACTTC.

The chain joins TRBV5-1 to TRBJ2-3, with 9 bases fitting TRBD2. This CDR3 has 17 amino acids. Germline lookup yields CDR1 SGHRS and CDR2 YFSETQ. Trimming took 0 bases from V and 6 from J; bases not matched to a gene: 11. CDR3 DNA sequence: TGCGCCAGCAGCTTGGGCCGCTCCAGCGGGGGGTTTGATACGCAGTATTTT. Translating gives CASSLGRSSGGFDTQYF.

This chain uses TRBV18 with TRBJ1-6; D is unresolved. CDR3 length equals 17 residues. CDR1 and CDR2 (germline): KGHSH, LQKENI. DNA of the CDR3: TGTGCGAGCCCCACCCCCAATGACGGAGGCATTAATTCACCCCTCCACTTT. This gives the protein CASPTPNDGGINSPLHF.

The genes are TRBV2 and TRBJ1-2; TRBD1 matches 7 bases. The V segment lost 4 bases and the J segment 5 bases; nucleotides outside the gene matches: 10. The germline CDR1 and CDR2 sequences are SNHLY and FYNNEI. The CDR3 totals 15 residues. CDR3 nucleotides: TGTGCCAGCAGTGGAAGTTCAGGGGGATTTTATGGCTACACCTTC. Translating it yields CASSGSSGGFYGYTF. Full variable domain (outside the CDR3, taken from reference TRBV2 and TRBJ1-2): EPEVTQTPSHQVTQMGQEVILRCVPISNHLYFYWYRQILGQKVEFLVSFYNNEISEKSEIFDDQFSVERPDGSNFTLKIRSTKLEDSAMYFCASSGSSGGFYGYTFGSGTRLTVV.

V is TRBV10-3 and J is TRBJ2-5; TRBD1 aligns across 8 bases. V lost 6 bases to trimming and J lost 2 bases; unmatched junction nucleotides: 8. This CDR3 region has 15 residues. CDR1 is ENHRY and CDR2 is SYGVKD in the germline V gene. The CDR3 protein is CAIRAGTGQQETQYF. The CDR3 DNA is TGTGCCATCAGAGCCGGGACAGGCCAACAAGAGACCCAGTACTTC.

The CDR3 sequence is CASSPTGTGTVDEQFF. The DNA for the CDR3 is TGTGCCAGCAGCCCTACCGGGACAGGGACGGTCGATGAGCAGTTCTTC. This sequence joins TRBV9 and TRBJ2-1, with TRBD1 matching 9 bases. CDR1 is SGDLS, CDR2 YYNGEE, per germline. This CDR3 is built from 16 residues. Unmatched junction bases numbered 13, after V lost 4 bases and J lost 8 bases.

This chain links TRBV5-3 with TRBJ1-5, with 7 bases aligning to TRBD1. Being an ORF, TRBV5-3 has a function that is uncertain. V dropped 2 bases and J dropped 6; count of bases not matched to a gene: 2. The CDR3 is 13 residues long. The CDR3 region has the DNA TGTGCCAGAAGCTTAAACAGGGGTCAGCCCCAGCATTTT. Translation gives CARSLNRGQPQHF.

This clone was detected only a few times. J is TRBJ1-2 and V is TRBV5-1, with TRBD1 as a possible D gene (5 bases). Germline V CDR1 and CDR2: SGHRS, YFSETQ. Trimming removed 0 bases from V and 8 bases from J, with 11 bases in between. The CDR3 has 13 residues. This CDR3 is CASSLAGGGGYTF. The CDR3 bases are TGCGCCAGCAGCTTGGCCGGGGGAGGCGGCTACACCTTC.

The gene calls are TRBV19 and TRBJ2-1; perhaps TRBD1 as D (6 bases). Looked up from germline, CDR1 is LNHDA and CDR2 is SQIVND (reference sequence). With 8 bases removed from V and 7 bases from J, the gap between germline ends came to 9 bases. The CDR3 has 11 amino acids. CDR3 in amino acids: CASFQGNEQFF. The DNA of the CDR3 is TGTGCCAGTTTCCAGGGGAATGAGCAGTTCTTC.

This clone showed up just a few times. V gene TRBV7-9 combines with J gene TRBJ2-3; no definite D call. V was shortened by 1 base and J by 4 bases, with 9 bases between the two germline ends. The germline CDR1 and CDR2 sequences are SEHNR and FQNEAQ (reference sequence). The CDR3 sequence is 14 residues long. CDR3 bases: TGTGCCAGCAGCTTAGGCGTCACTCCAGATACGCAGTATTTT. Protein product: CASSLGVTPDTQYF.

V gene TRBV19 combines with J gene TRBJ1-6, with a tentative D call TRBD1 (5 bases). The V end lost 3 bases, the J end lost 2 bases, and 11 bases lay between the germline ends. The CDR3 spans 16 residues. Germline lookup yields CDR1 LNHDA and CDR2 SQIVND (reference sequence). The CDR3 nucleotides read TGTGCCAGTAGTATTGGGCAGGGAACCTATAATTCACCCCTCCACTTT. It yields the protein CASSIGQGTYNSPLHF.

V gene TRBV5-1 combines with J gene TRBJ2-7, with D unclear. This CDR3 contains 13 residues. Trimming took 4 bases from V and 3 from J, leaving 11 bases between them. Germline-derived CDR1 and CDR2 are SGHRS and YFSETQ. The chain's CDR3 is CASSAPSNYEQYF. The CDR3 region has the DNA TGCGCCAGCAGCGCGCCTTCCAACTACGAGCAGTACTTC.

This CDR3 reads CASSFQMNTEAFF. The CDR3 DNA reads as TGTGCCAGCAGCTTTCAAATGAACACTGAAGCTTTCTTT. J is TRBJ1-1 and V is TRBV7-6; no clear D. Trimming stripped 3 bases from V and 0 bases from J, with 5 bases between. This CDR3 region has 13 residues. Per germline, CDR1 SGHVS and CDR2 FNYEAQ.